This T cell receptor beta chain stems from a study of T cell responses to AZD1222 COVID-19 vaccine. Overall study findings and caveats: Repertoire collection took place solely once the T cell response had peaked. Close to half of all spike-specific TCRs reportedly target regions of the variants that are unmutated. Spike-specific TCR repertoires showed rising breadth and depth after two AZD1222 doses. Most donors were white British, females outnumbered males, and clonal diversity was possibly underestimated.

Profiling relied on immunoSEQ multiplex PCR, and the TCRdb table lists in-frame clones only, not all of them. Of about 180,000 clones listed, 90% to 95% were seen once; the top ten hold about 1.5%. With 4 bases clipped from V and 5 bases from J, the junction kept 3 bases outside the gene matches. This CDR3 contains 13 residues. CDR1 MNHEY and CDR2 SVGEGT come from the germline V gene. A note on this clone: Its antigen is undetermined.

The chain has TRBV6-2 or TRBV6-3 and TRBJ2-5; 8 nucleotides agree with TRBD1. The sample was peripheral blood, taken 28 days after the second AZD1222 dose. This sequence was found in an adult who received the AZD1222 COVID-19 vaccine. CDR3 region: CASSSDRAETQYF. The DNA of the CDR3 is TGTGCCAGCAGTTCGGACAGGGCGGAGACCCAGTACTTC.